This is a list of T cell receptor beta chains from one sample in a study of blood T cell repertoires in COVID-19. Repertoires were generated with immunoSEQ multiplex PCR, while TCRdb's copy carries only in-frame clones and drops some. Of tens of thousands of clones listed, around 79% are singletons. The sequenced material came from peripheral blood. The receptor set was obtained from a human donor in a cohort sampled during active COVID-19. Both conserved end residues are part of each CDR3. A D gene is named only where the DNA matches it firmly. Expanded clones are given a class, and other clones once, few, many or no size at all.

clone size: NA
V gene: TRBV2
D gene: NA
J gene: TRBJ2-5
CDR3 DNA: TGTGCCAGCAGCCTCATTCCGAGACAAGAGACCCAGTACTTC
CDR3 protein: CASSLIPRQETQYF

clone size: once
V gene: TRBV7-2
D gene: TRBD1
J gene: TRBJ2-6
CDR3 DNA: TGTGCCAGCAGCCCTTCCGGGACAGGCTCTGGGGCCAACGTCCTGACTTTC
CDR3 protein: CASSPSGTGSGANVLTF

clone size: NA
V gene: TRBV24-1
D gene: TRBD2
J gene: TRBJ2-1
CDR3 DNA: TGTGCCACCAGTGACGCTGCGAGCGGGAGCCTTTACAATGAGCAGTTCTTC
CDR3 protein: CATSDAASGSLYNEQFF

clone size: medium-sized
V gene: TRBV28
D gene: NA
J gene: TRBJ2-3
CDR3 DNA: TGTGCCAGCAGTTTTTATTCCAGCGGCCGCACAGATACGCAGTATTTT
CDR3 protein: CASSFYSSGRTDTQYF

clone size: NA
V gene: TRBV13
D gene: TRBD2
J gene: TRBJ2-7
CDR3 DNA: TGTGCCAGCAGCCCAAGGACTAGTCGGGACGAGCAGTACTTC
CDR3 protein: CASSPRTSRDEQYF

clone size: NA
V gene: TRBV7-2
D gene: NA
J gene: TRBJ2-3
CDR3 DNA: TGTGCCAGCAGCTCAGGGGCAGCAGATACGCAGTATTTT
CDR3 protein: CASSSGAADTQYF

clone size: once
V gene: TRBV4-3
D gene: NA
J gene: TRBJ1-3
CDR3 DNA: TGCGCCAGCAGCCATCCGGGTTCCTCTGGAAACACCATATATTTT
CDR3 protein: CASSHPGSSGNTIYF

clone size: NA
V gene: TRBV7-3
D gene: TRBD2
J gene: TRBJ2-1
CDR3 DNA: TGTGCCAGCAGCTTCGGACTAGCCCCCATCAATGAGCAGTTCTTC
CDR3 protein: CASSFGLAPINEQFF

clone size: few
V gene: TRBV4-2
D gene: TRBD1
J gene: TRBJ2-7
CDR3 DNA: TGTGCCAGCAGCCAAGAAAGGACAGGGACCTACGAGCAGTACTTC
CDR3 protein: CASSQERTGTYEQYF

clone size: NA
V gene: TRBV7-2
D gene: TRBD2
J gene: TRBJ2-1
CDR3 DNA: TGTGCCAGCAGCTCGGGAGGGTACAATGAGCAGTTCTTC
CDR3 protein: CASSSGGYNEQFF

clone size: NA
V gene: TRBV7-9
D gene: TRBD2
J gene: TRBJ2-2
CDR3 DNA: TGTGCCAGCAGCGATAGCGGGACGGGGTTCGGCGGGGAGCTGTTTTTT
CDR3 protein: CASSDSGTGFGGELFF

clone size: NA
V gene: TRBV9
D gene: NA
J gene: TRBJ2-7
CDR3 DNA: TGTGCCAGCAGCGTGAACATGTTCTCCTACGAGCAGTACTTC
CDR3 protein: CASSVNMFSYEQYF

clone size: NA
V gene: TRBV6-2/TRBV6-3
D gene: NA
J gene: TRBJ2-2
CDR3 DNA: TGTGCCAGCAGTTACAGTCGGCTAGATCCTAACACCGGGGAGCTGTTTTTT
CDR3 protein: CASSYSRLDPNTGELFF

clone size: NA
V gene: TRBV28
D gene: NA
J gene: TRBJ2-3
CDR3 DNA: TGTGCCAGCTACTCCCCAGATACGCAGTATTTT
CDR3 protein: CASYSPDTQYF

clone size: NA
V gene: TRBV7-9
D gene: NA
J gene: TRBJ2-3
CDR3 DNA: TGTGCCAGCAGCTTCTCCAGCGCCGATTCCACAGATACGCAGTATTTT
CDR3 protein: CASSFSSADSTDTQYF

clone size: NA
V gene: TRBV5-1
D gene: NA
J gene: TRBJ2-2
CDR3 DNA: TGCGCCAGCAGGTCCTTAGTTGGCACCGGGGAGCTGTTTTTT
CDR3 protein: CASRSLVGTGELFF

clone size: NA
V gene: TRBV7-9
D gene: NA
J gene: TRBJ2-7
CDR3 DNA: TGTGCCAGCAGTCGCAAGCGGAGTAGTTCCTACGAGCAGTACTTC
CDR3 protein: CASSRKRSSSYEQYF

clone size: few
V gene: TRBV6-2/TRBV6-3
D gene: NA
J gene: TRBJ2-7
CDR3 DNA: TGTGCCAGCAGTTACCAGGGATCGGGCGAGCAGTACTTC
CDR3 protein: CASSYQGSGEQYF

clone size: NA
V gene: TRBV19
D gene: NA
J gene: TRBJ2-3
CDR3 DNA: TGTGCCAGTAGTCGGAGCACAGATACGCAGTATTTT
CDR3 protein: CASSRSTDTQYF

clone size: few
V gene: TRBV7-2
D gene: NA
J gene: TRBJ1-5
CDR3 DNA: TGTGCCAGCAGCGCACCTCATTTAACGGGAACCAATCAGCCCCAGCATTTT
CDR3 protein: CASSAPHLTGTNQPQHF

clone size: NA
V gene: TRBV2
D gene: NA
J gene: TRBJ1-5
CDR3 DNA: TGTGCCAGCGAAGGGGGGGTCAACAGGGAACATCAGCCCCAGCATTTT
CDR3 protein: CASEGGVNREHQPQHF

clone size: NA
V gene: TRBV4-2
D gene: NA
J gene: TRBJ1-1
CDR3 DNA: TGTGCCAGCAGCCAAGAAGGGCTCGGGGACACTGAAGCTTTCTTT
CDR3 protein: CASSQEGLGDTEAFF

clone size: NA
V gene: TRBV5-1
D gene: NA
J gene: TRBJ1-2
CDR3 DNA: TGCGCCAGCAGCTTGGACCCCGGTCGACAGGCAGGCGGCTACACCTTC
CDR3 protein: CASSLDPGRQAGGYTF

clone size: NA
V gene: TRBV4-2
D gene: TRBD2
J gene: TRBJ2-1
CDR3 DNA: TGTGCCAGCAGCCAAGATCGGGAGCGGGGGGTCTACAATGAGCAGTTCTTC
CDR3 protein: CASSQDRERGVYNEQFF

clone size: NA
V gene: TRBV3-1/TRBV3-2
D gene: TRBD2
J gene: TRBJ2-2
CDR3 DNA: TGTGCCAGCAGCCCGGGACTAGCGGAGGCCACCGGGGAGCTGTTTTTT
CDR3 protein: CASSPGLAEATGELFF

clone size: NA
V gene: TRBV18
D gene: NA
J gene: TRBJ2-2
CDR3 DNA: TGTGCCAGCTCACCAGGGGGCATAGTGGACACCGGGGAGCTGTTTTTT
CDR3 protein: CASSPGGIVDTGELFF

clone size: NA
V gene: TRBV7-2
D gene: NA
J gene: TRBJ2-5
CDR3 DNA: TGTGCCAGCAGCTTAGACAGGCCCCAAGAGACCCAGTACTTC
CDR3 protein: CASSLDRPQETQYF

clone size: NA
V gene: TRBV27
D gene: NA
J gene: TRBJ1-1
CDR3 DNA: TGTGCCAGCAAGCGGGACATGAACACTGAAGCTTTCTTT
CDR3 protein: CASKRDMNTEAFF

clone size: NA
V gene: TRBV19
D gene: NA
J gene: TRBJ1-1
CDR3 DNA: TGTGCCAGTAGTCCCGGGACAAGGCGGGCTTTCTTT
CDR3 protein: CASSPGTRRAFF

clone size: NA
V gene: TRBV5-4
D gene: NA
J gene: TRBJ1-2
CDR3 DNA: TGTGCCAGCAGCCCCCCGGCGGCCAACTATGGCTACACCTTC
CDR3 protein: CASSPPAANYGYTF

clone size: NA
V gene: TRBV6-6
D gene: NA
J gene: TRBJ1-2
CDR3 DNA: TGTGCCAGCAGGCCTGCGGGGAACCCTTATGGCTACACCTTC
CDR3 protein: CASRPAGNPYGYTF

clone size: NA
V gene: TRBV30
D gene: NA
J gene: TRBJ2-1
CDR3 DNA: TGTGCCTGGAGTGGGGAGAACTACAATGAGCAGTTCTTC
CDR3 protein: CAWSGENYNEQFF

clone size: NA
V gene: TRBV23-1
D gene: TRBD2
J gene: TRBJ2-1
CDR3 DNA: TGCGCCAGCAATCCACTACCCCCGGGACTAGCGGTCTCCTACAATGAGCAGTTCTTC
CDR3 protein: CASNPLPPGLAVSYNEQFF

clone size: NA
V gene: TRBV19
D gene: NA
J gene: TRBJ2-3
CDR3 DNA: TGTGCCAGTACTCCTTGGGGCGGGATAGGGGAAGATACGCAGTATTTT
CDR3 protein: CASTPWGGIGEDTQYF

clone size: NA
V gene: TRBV7-2
D gene: NA
J gene: TRBJ2-7
CDR3 DNA: TGTGCCAGCAGCTTAAAAGCGGACTACGAGCAGTACTTC
CDR3 protein: CASSLKADYEQYF

clone size: NA
V gene: TRBV18
D gene: NA
J gene: TRBJ2-3
CDR3 DNA: TGTGCCAGCTCACAGGACTACCTCACAGATACGCAGTATTTT
CDR3 protein: CASSQDYLTDTQYF

clone size: NA
V gene: TRBV30
D gene: TRBD2
J gene: TRBJ2-3
CDR3 DNA: TGTGCCTGGAGTGTGGCGGGAGCTAAGGATACGCAGTATTTT
CDR3 protein: CAWSVAGAKDTQYF

clone size: NA
V gene: TRBV28
D gene: NA
J gene: TRBJ1-2
CDR3 DNA: TGTGCCAGCAGTTTCGGGGAGGGCTATGGCTACACCTTC
CDR3 protein: CASSFGEGYGYTF

clone size: NA
V gene: TRBV28
D gene: TRBD1
J gene: TRBJ1-4
CDR3 DNA: TGTGCCAGCAGAACAGGGGGCCGTGAAAAACTGTTTTTT
CDR3 protein: CASRTGGREKLFF

clone size: NA
V gene: TRBV27
D gene: TRBD1
J gene: TRBJ2-4
CDR3 DNA: TGTGCCAGCAGTACCCAACAGGGGTCAGAAAACATTCAGTACTTC
CDR3 protein: CASSTQQGSENIQYF

clone size: NA
V gene: TRBV5-5
D gene: NA
J gene: TRBJ2-1
CDR3 DNA: TGTGCCAGCAGCTTAAGGGCGGACAGTTTTTACAATGAGCAGTTCTTC
CDR3 protein: CASSLRADSFYNEQFF

clone size: few
V gene: TRBV6-5
D gene: NA
J gene: TRBJ1-1
CDR3 DNA: TGTGCCAGCAGCGTGCTCAGGAACACTGAAGCTTTCTTT
CDR3 protein: CASSVLRNTEAFF

clone size: NA
V gene: TRBV21-1
D gene: NA
J gene: TRBJ2-7
CDR3 DNA: TGTGCCAGCAGCGGACGGACAGGGGAGAGCTCCTACGAGCAGTACTTC
CDR3 protein: CASSGRTGESSYEQYF

clone size: NA
V gene: TRBV5-4
D gene: NA
J gene: TRBJ1-1
CDR3 DNA: TGTGCCAGCCAGGGCGGAGGGATGAACACTGAAGCTTTCTTT
CDR3 protein: CASQGGGMNTEAFF

clone size: NA
V gene: TRBV7-2
D gene: TRBD1
J gene: TRBJ1-6
CDR3 DNA: TGTGCCAGCAGCGGACAGGGGTCGACGCTTAGCAATTCACCCCTCCACTTT
CDR3 protein: CASSGQGSTLSNSPLHF

clone size: NA
V gene: TRBV6-2/TRBV6-3
D gene: TRBD2
J gene: TRBJ2-1
CDR3 DNA: TGTGCCAGCAGTTATGCCCTAGCGGTAAGCTCCTACAATGAGCAGTTCTTC
CDR3 protein: CASSYALAVSSYNEQFF

clone size: few
V gene: TRBV29-1
D gene: NA
J gene: TRBJ1-4
CDR3 DNA: TGCAGCGTTAGCGGTCTCCCGGGACTAAGAAATGAAAAACTGTTTTTT
CDR3 protein: CSVSGLPGLRNEKLFF

clone size: NA
V gene: TRBV4-3
D gene: TRBD1
J gene: TRBJ2-7
CDR3 DNA: TGCGCCAGCAGCCAAGGTTGGACAGGGGGCTACGAGCAGTACTTC
CDR3 protein: CASSQGWTGGYEQYF

clone size: NA
V gene: TRBV29-1
D gene: TRBD1
J gene: TRBJ2-7
CDR3 DNA: TGCAGCGTCGACAGGGGAGGCGAGCAGTACTTC
CDR3 protein: CSVDRGGEQYF

clone size: NA
V gene: TRBV19
D gene: TRBD2
J gene: TRBJ2-7
CDR3 DNA: TGTGCCAGTAGTTTGCAAGCGGGAGCTTACGAGCAGTACTTC
CDR3 protein: CASSLQAGAYEQYF

clone size: NA
V gene: TRBV5-4
D gene: NA
J gene: TRBJ2-5
CDR3 DNA: TGTGCCAGCAGCTCCCCTCGACAGACCCAAGAGACCCAGTACTTC
CDR3 protein: CASSSPRQTQETQYF

clone size: NA
V gene: TRBV30
D gene: TRBD1
J gene: TRBJ2-7
CDR3 DNA: TGTGCCTGGAGTACTCCGGGACAGGGGGTTTCCTACGAGCAGTACTTC
CDR3 protein: CAWSTPGQGVSYEQYF

clone size: few
V gene: TRBV7-2
D gene: TRBD1
J gene: TRBJ2-7
CDR3 DNA: TGTGCCAGCAGTACCGGGACAGGATCCAAACGGCAGTACTTC
CDR3 protein: CASSTGTGSKRQYF

clone size: NA
V gene: TRBV28
D gene: NA
J gene: TRBJ2-3
CDR3 DNA: TGTGCCAGCACCACCCGGGGGTTATCCAAGGGGGCCACAGATACGCAGTATTTT
CDR3 protein: CASTTRGLSKGATDTQYF

clone size: NA
V gene: TRBV9
D gene: TRBD1
J gene: TRBJ2-1
CDR3 DNA: TGTGCCAGCAGCGTCCGGGACAGGGGCCATGAGCAGTTCTTC
CDR3 protein: CASSVRDRGHEQFF